A selection of T cell receptor beta chains follows, all from one sample in a study of blood T cell repertoires in COVID-19. Assay used: immunoSEQ multiplex PCR; TCRdb lists only in-frame clones, some missing. The data contain tens of thousands of clones, about 83% of them singletons. The sample was peripheral blood. These receptors were taken from a man over 45 with COVID-19, enrolled during active disease. The CDR3 runs from the conserved cysteine through the conserved F or W. D genes are given only for firm matches. Clone sizes are given selectively: once, few, many, or a class where the clone is expanded.

DNA: TGTGCCAGCAGTGAGATGTTAGCAAACATTCAGTACTTC; CDR3: CASSEMLANIQYF; size: NA; D: NA; V: TRBV6-1; J: TRBJ2-4
DNA: TGCGCCAGCAGCCACACTTCCGGGTTTAGCAATCAGCCCCAGCATTTT; CDR3: CASSHTSGFSNQPQHF; size: NA; D: NA; V: TRBV4-1; J: TRBJ1-5
DNA: TGTGCCACCAGTCGACGGGCCGGGGAGCTGTTTTTT; CDR3: CATSRRAGELFF; size: NA; D: NA; V: TRBV24-1; J: TRBJ2-2
DNA: TGTGCCTGGAGTGGGCATGGCGGGGAAAAACTGTTTTTT; CDR3: CAWSGHGGEKLFF; size: NA; D: NA; V: TRBV30; J: TRBJ1-4
DNA: TGTGCCAGCAGCTTCCGACAGGGTATCGAGACCCAGTACTTC; CDR3: CASSFRQGIETQYF; size: NA; D: TRBD1; V: TRBV7-9; J: TRBJ2-5
DNA: TGTGCCATCAGTGAGTCAGTCGGTTTATCTGGAAACACCATATATTTT; CDR3: CAISESVGLSGNTIYF; size: few; D: NA; V: TRBV10-3; J: TRBJ1-3
DNA: TGTGCCAGCAGCCCTACAGCGGGCTCCTACAATGAGCAGTTCTTC; CDR3: CASSPTAGSYNEQFF; size: NA; D: NA; V: TRBV9; J: TRBJ2-1
DNA: TGTGCCAGTAGTACGCCGGGACAGAGACTTTATGGCTACACCTTC; CDR3: CASSTPGQRLYGYTF; size: NA; D: TRBD1; V: TRBV19; J: TRBJ1-2
DNA: TGCGCCAGCAGACTTGGACAGACGGGACGGGAGCAGTACTTC; CDR3: CASRLGQTGREQYF; size: few; D: NA; V: TRBV5-1; J: TRBJ2-7
DNA: TGCGCCAGCAGCCAAGACTCCGGGACTCCAAATCAGCCCCAGCATTTT; CDR3: CASSQDSGTPNQPQHF; size: few; D: NA; V: TRBV4-1; J: TRBJ1-5
DNA: TGTGCCAGCAGTCGACAGGGGGAGACCTACGAGCAGTACTTC; CDR3: CASSRQGETYEQYF; size: NA; D: TRBD1; V: TRBV6-5; J: TRBJ2-7
DNA: TGTGCCAGCAGCCTCCCCCCCCAAACTAGCGGGCGGACCTACGAGCAGTACTTC; CDR3: CASSLPPQTSGRTYEQYF; size: NA; D: TRBD2; V: TRBV14; J: TRBJ2-7
DNA: TGTGCCAGCACCACGGGGGGCGCGGGAACCGGGGAGCTGTTTTTT; CDR3: CASTTGGAGTGELFF; size: NA; D: NA; V: TRBV28; J: TRBJ2-2
DNA: TGTGCCAGCAGCCGAGGCCGGGGGGTTGGAGAGACCCAGTACTTC; CDR3: CASSRGRGVGETQYF; size: NA; D: TRBD2; V: TRBV3-1/TRBV3-2; J: TRBJ2-5
DNA: TGTGCCAGCAGTCAGGGGAATCAGCCCCAGCATTTT; CDR3: CASSQGNQPQHF; size: NA; D: NA; V: TRBV25-1; J: TRBJ1-5